Sequencing of this TCR beta chain was carried out in a study of T-cell memory formation after mild COVID-19. In TCRdb, the 5' RACE reads were re-called with MiXCR into one record per CDR3 protein. The data show 400,000 to 450,000 distinct CDR3 sequences, roughly 18% seen once. The receptor comes from a man aged 18 to 29 who had mild COVID-19 (a few samples of this study predate the infection). Cell type and time point are not known. The sample consisted of PBMCs or a T cell subset sorted from them (not recorded which).

CDR3: CASSREAPHNEQFF. The CDR3 DNA reads TGCGCCAGCAGCCGGGAAGCTCCTCACAATGAGCAGTTCTTC. The chain couples TRBV5-1 to TRBJ2-1, with a possible D match to TRBD2 (5 bases). Germline values: CDR1 SGHRS, CDR2 YFSETQ. Trimming shortened V by 4 bases and J by 5 bases, and 13 bases separated the two germline ends. The CDR3 totals 14 residues.